The 12 T cell receptor beta chains listed next were all sequenced from one sample in a study of blood T cell repertoires in COVID-19. Repertoires were generated with immunoSEQ multiplex PCR, while TCRdb's copy carries only in-frame clones and drops some. The sample yields roughly 31,000 clones, approximately 87% seen once. Sequenced material: peripheral blood. These receptors originate from a human donor with active COVID-19. The donor label of this sample is uncertain.

This clone was detected only a few times. V usage is TRBV15 and J usage is TRBJ1-4; D is ambiguous. CDR1 and CDR2 from the germline V gene are LNHNV and YYDKDF (reference sequence). The CDR3 covers 15 residues. Trimming pared 7 bases from V and 7 bases from J, leaving 19 bases between. CDR3 sequence (DNA): TGTGCCACCACGAGTTTGACGGCAGGCATTGAAAAACTGTTTTTT. Translation gives CATTSLTAGIEKLFF.

The rearrangement joins TRBV6-1 to TRBJ2-5; D is unclear. This CDR3 is built from 14 residues. The V end was cut by 3 bases, the J end by 1 base, with 9 bases between. Looked up from germline, CDR1 is MNHNS and CDR2 is SASEGT. The CDR3 DNA reads as TGTGCCAGCAGTGACGCGCTATTCCAAGAGACCCAGTACTTC. Its translation: CASSDALFQETQYF.

DNA for the CDR3: TGTGCCAGCAGCCCCCGTCCGGGACAGGGGTTGTCCTACGAGCAGTACTTC. Protein: CASSPRPGQGLSYEQYF. V usage is TRBV7-9 and J usage is TRBJ2-7; the match to TRBD1 covers 10 bases. The germline V gene encodes CDR1 SEHNR and CDR2 FQNEAQ (reference sequence). J lost 1 base, V lost 5 bases, and 11 bases had no gene match. This CDR3 has 17 amino acids.

The chain has TRBV10-3 and TRBJ2-2; maybe TRBD1 (6 bases). From germline, CDR1 is ENHRY and CDR2 SYGVKD. The V gene lost 10 bases and the J gene lost 0 bases, with 18 bases spanning the gap. The CDR3 contains 16 residues. CDR3 bases: TGTGCCACCACGGGGACACCACCCCCGAACACCGGGGAGCTGTTTTTT. Translation: CATTGTPPPNTGELFF.

The chain has TRBV9 and TRBJ2-1; D gene uncertain. Germline CDR1 reads SGDLS; CDR2 reads YYNGEE. This CDR3 region has 11 residues. Trimming removed 3 bases at V and 8 bases at J, with 6 bases between. CDR3 protein: CASSGAYEQFF. CDR3 in DNA: TGTGCCAGCAGCGGGGCCTATGAGCAGTTCTTC.

The chain employs TRBV29-1 and TRBJ2-1, with 8 bases fitting TRBD2. From germline, CDR1 is SQVTM and CDR2 ANQGSEA. V was pared by 3 bases and J by 14 bases, with 9 bases of the junction left unmatched. CDR3 length: 12 residues. The CDR3 DNA reads TGCAGCGTTGAGCGCGGGAGGCCAGTAGAGTTCTTC. It specifies CSVERGRPVEFF.

The J gene is TRBJ2-5, the V gene TRBV5-1; D not resolved. Looked up from germline, CDR1 is SGHRS and CDR2 is YFSETQ. V gave up 8 bases and J gave up 1 base, with 15 bases separating them. The CDR3 covers 14 residues. The CDR3 loop is CASQRTLGQETQYF. The DNA of the CDR3 is TGCGCCAGTCAAAGAACCCTAGGCCAAGAGACCCAGTACTTC.

V and J are TRBV30 and TRBJ1-6; D gene unclear. V lost 0 bases, J lost 6 bases, and 12 bases lay in between. The CDR3 has 15 residues. Germline V lookup: CDR1 GTSNPN, CDR2 SVGIG (reference sequence). Written as DNA, the CDR3 is TGTGCCTGGAGTGTAGATAGCCACGGTAATTCACCCCTCCACTTT. Translation: CAWSVDSHGNSPLHF.

The J gene is TRBJ2-1, the V gene TRBV4-2; 13 positions agree with TRBD2. Germline V gives CDR1 LGHNA, CDR2 YNFKEQ. The trim removed 0 bases at V and 14 bases at J, leaving 16 bases unmatched. This CDR3 is 18 amino acids long. The CDR3 DNA follows: TGTGCCAGCAGCCAAGAAGCGTACACTAGCGGGAGGGTTGGGCCTGAGTTCTTC. This translates into CASSQEAYTSGRVGPEFF.

This clone was observed a single time. This chain joins TRBV6-6 and TRBJ1-1; 10 bases fit TRBD1. V shed 4 bases, J shed 5 bases, and the junction held 1 base outside the gene matches. CDR1 is MNHNY and CDR2 is SVGAGI in the germline V gene (reference sequence). The CDR3 is 13 residues long. The CDR3 bases are TGTGCCAGCAGTTGGACAGGGGGAACTGAAGCTTTCTTT. Protein: CASSWTGGTEAFF.

The CDR3 here is CAWSVQGDEKLFF. The DNA of the CDR3 is TGTGCCTGGAGTGTACAGGGGGATGAAAAACTGTTTTTT. The chain recombines TRBV30 with TRBJ1-4; TRBD1 matches at 8 bases. The CDR3 has 13 amino acids. Germline values: CDR1 GTSNPN, CDR2 SVGIG (reference sequence). V lost 0 bases, J lost 6 bases, and 0 bases stayed unmatched.

V is TRBV30 and J is TRBJ1-2, with D unresolved. The V and J ends lost 1 base and 1 base respectively, with 10 bases between them. Germline V gives CDR1 GTSNPN, CDR2 SVGIG (reference sequence). The CDR3 is 14 amino acids. The CDR3 loop reads CAWSGSGYNYGYTF. CDR3 DNA sequence: TGTGCCTGGAGTGGGTCGGGATATAACTATGGCTACACCTTC. The complete variable domain, with remaining parts taken from reference TRBV30 and TRBJ1-2, reads SQTIHQWPATLVQPVGSPLSLECTVEGTSNPNLYWYRQAAGRGLQLLFYSVGIGQISSEVPQNLSASRPQDRQFILSSKKLLLSDSGFYLCAWSGSGYNYGYTFGSGTRLTVV.